The rows below give T cell receptor beta chains drawn from one sample of a study of blood T cell repertoires in COVID-19. Assay: immunoSEQ multiplex PCR; the TCRdb copy retains only in-frame clones and omits some. This table has roughly 86,000 clones, approximately 80% appearing once. Material for sequencing was peripheral blood. The receptors were gathered from a woman in her 70s with acute or convalescent COVID-19. Each CDR3 is given with its conserved first and last residue. The D gene is left open where the match is weak. Size values are once, few and many counts, or a class for expanded clones, and some rows have none.

V,D,J,size,CDR3,DNA
TRBV27,TRBD1,TRBJ1-2,few,CASSPLTGTEGYTF,TGTGCCAGCAGTCCTCTGACAGGGACGGAGGGCTACACCTTC
TRBV12-3/TRBV12-4,.,TRBJ1-2,few,CASSPGGTGYTF,TGTGCCAGCAGCCCCGGGGGTACCGGCTACACCTTC
TRBV10-2,TRBD2,TRBJ2-1,once,CASGTSAYNEQFF,TGCGCCAGCGGGACTAGCGCGTACAATGAGCAGTTCTTC
TRBV3-1/TRBV3-2,.,TRBJ1-1,.,CASSPFLRGKAEAFF,TGTGCCAGCAGCCCTTTTCTCCGGGGGAAGGCTGAAGCTTTCTTT
TRBV2,TRBD1,TRBJ2-3,.,CASRLQGTTDTQYF,TGTGCCAGCAGGTTACAGGGGACCACAGATACGCAGTATTTT
TRBV11-2,.,TRBJ1-2,.,CASSSRGTHGYTF,TGTGCCAGCAGCTCACGGGGGACTCATGGCTACACCTTC
TRBV18,.,TRBJ1-5,once,CASSPAGNNQPQHF,TGTGCCAGCTCACCAGCAGGGAACAATCAGCCCCAGCATTTT
TRBV9,TRBD2,TRBJ2-7,once,CASSPDAGAYEQYF,TGTGCCAGCAGCCCCGACGCGGGGGCCTACGAGCAGTACTTC
TRBV7-9,.,TRBJ1-2,.,CASSLSVAANYGYTF,TGTGCCAGCAGCTTAAGTGTGGCAGCTAACTATGGCTACACCTTC
TRBV2,TRBD1,TRBJ1-2,.,CASLPTPGQSNYGYTF,TGTGCCAGCCTACCCACCCCGGGACAGAGTAACTATGGCTACACCTTC
TRBV27,TRBD2,TRBJ2-2,.,CASTKDGRTSGGGRELFF,TGTGCCAGCACCAAGGATGGGAGGACTAGCGGGGGCGGGAGGGAGCTGTTTTTT
TRBV3-1/TRBV3-2,.,TRBJ1-5,few,CASSQEFGGLQPQHF,TGTGCCAGCAGCCAAGAATTTGGGGGACTTCAGCCCCAGCATTTT
TRBV12-3/TRBV12-4,.,TRBJ2-3,.,CASSLRTDTQYF,TGTGCCAGCAGTTTGAGGACAGATACGCAGTATTTT
TRBV2,TRBD1,TRBJ2-3,.,CASSDSGGTGGRTDTQYF,TGTGCCAGCAGTGACTCCGGGGGGACAGGGGGCCGCACAGATACGCAGTATTTT
TRBV30,.,TRBJ1-6,.,CAWNGESGNSPLHF,TGTGCCTGGAACGGGGAGTCGGGTAATTCACCCCTCCACTTT
TRBV6-5,TRBD1,TRBJ2-5,.,CATLPRDRAYETQYF,TGTGCCACCTTACCCCGGGACAGGGCCTACGAGACCCAGTACTTC
TRBV11-2,TRBD1,TRBJ2-7,.,CASSFTGTAYEQYF,TGTGCCAGCAGCTTTACCGGGACAGCCTACGAGCAGTACTTC
TRBV28,TRBD2,TRBJ2-3,.,CASSTQEAGGQDTQYF,TGTGCCAGCAGTACCCAGGAGGCGGGGGGGCAGGATACGCAGTATTTT
TRBV15,.,TRBJ1-4,.,CATSREGHEKLFF,TGTGCCACCTCTCGGGAAGGCCATGAAAAACTGTTTTTT
TRBV18,TRBD1,TRBJ1-5,.,CASSPLSLTGDQPQHF,TGTGCCAGCTCACCACTTTCCTTAACAGGGGATCAGCCCCAGCATTTT
TRBV3-1/TRBV3-2,.,TRBJ2-1,.,CASSSGGYNEQFF,TGTGCCAGCAGCTCTGGAGGTTACAATGAGCAGTTCTTC
TRBV28,TRBD2,TRBJ2-7,.,CASSLIAGGYEQYF,TGTGCCAGCAGTTTGATAGCGGGGGGCTACGAGCAGTACTTC
TRBV24-1,.,TRBJ1-2,.,CATSATDYGYTF,TGTGCCACCTCTGCAACAGACTATGGCTACACCTTC
TRBV27,.,TRBJ1-1,.,CASSLVRNTEAFF,TGTGCCAGCAGTTTAGTCAGGAACACTGAAGCTTTCTTT
TRBV27,.,TRBJ1-1,.,CASSLSPGWDTEAFF,TGTGCCAGCAGTTTATCTCCGGGGTGGGACACTGAAGCTTTCTTT
TRBV2,.,TRBJ1-5,.,CASSEGGFGVLSNQPQHF,TGTGCCAGCAGTGAGGGCGGGTTTGGAGTGCTTAGCAATCAGCCCCAGCATTTT
TRBV9,.,TRBJ2-1,few,CASSVLGALYNEQFF,TGTGCCAGCAGCGTTCTGGGGGCCCTATACAATGAGCAGTTCTTC
TRBV7-9,TRBD1,TRBJ1-5,.,CASTDRADQPQHF,TGTGCCAGCACCGACAGGGCCGATCAGCCCCAGCATTTT
TRBV30,.,TRBJ2-7,once,CAWSVREFFNEQYF,TGTGCCTGGAGTGTACGAGAGTTTTTCAACGAGCAGTACTTC
TRBV4-1,.,TRBJ1-5,.,CASSQGPGVQPQHF,TGCGCCAGCAGCCAAGGGCCCGGGGTTCAGCCCCAGCATTTT
TRBV11-3,TRBD1,TRBJ1-2,.,CASSPRDSPYGYTF,TGTGCCAGCAGCCCTCGGGACAGTCCCTATGGCTACACCTTC
TRBV5-1,TRBD2,TRBJ2-1,.,CASSLRRGGASYNEQFF,TGCGCCAGCAGCTTGAGACGCGGGGGGGCCAGCTACAATGAGCAGTTCTTC
TRBV5-1,.,TRBJ2-3,.,CASSLTTSTDTQYF,TGCGCCAGCAGCTTAACTACTAGCACAGATACGCAGTATTTT
TRBV5-1,TRBD1,TRBJ2-1,.,CASSPGTGYNEQFF,TGCGCCAGCAGCCCCGGGACAGGGTACAATGAGCAGTTCTTC
TRBV19,TRBD1,TRBJ1-6,.,CASSSTGDSPLHF,TGTGCCAGTAGTTCGACAGGGGATTCACCCCTCCACTTT
TRBV6-6,.,TRBJ1-2,.,CASSYGQGGDGYTF,TGTGCCAGCAGTTACGGGCAAGGGGGAGACGGCTACACCTTC
TRBV2,.,TRBJ2-1,.,CASEDSYNEQFF,TGTGCCTCCGAGGATTCCTACAATGAGCAGTTCTTC
TRBV18,.,TRBJ2-5,.,CASSPPGAQETQYF,TGTGCCAGCTCACCACCGGGGGCCCAAGAGACCCAGTACTTC
TRBV18,TRBD2,TRBJ2-3,.,CASVMTSGGTDTQYF,TGTGCCAGCGTAATGACTAGCGGGGGCACAGATACGCAGTATTTT
TRBV6-6,TRBD1,TRBJ1-1,once,CASGDRGNTEAFF,TGTGCCAGCGGAGACAGGGGGAACACTGAAGCTTTCTTT
TRBV19,TRBD1,TRBJ1-1,.,CASSTTGVGNTEAFF,TGTGCCAGTAGTACCACAGGGGTCGGTAACACTGAAGCTTTCTTT